The subject of this entry is one TCR beta chain. The entry originates in a study of blood T cell repertoires in COVID-19. Study-level information: Samples came from the United States, Italy and Spain, spanning acute and convalescent COVID-19. From T cells, B-cell-depleted T cells, or PBMCs came the material, which was cDNA or gDNA.

CDR3 length: 14 residues. Between the trimmed V and J ends, which lost 5 bases and 7 bases, there was a span of 17 bases. Germline values: CDR1 MNHNS, CDR2 SASEGT. Per the study methods: Estimated nucleated cell counts came from reference gene primer amplification. Clones were sequenced by immunoSEQ multiplex PCR, and TCRdb holds only the in-frame ones, with some missing. Clone size and V and J calls were adopted from that table, with D and trimming inferred from the DNA. This table holds 100,000 to 150,000 clones, 81% found once. The sequence derives from a woman between 50 and 59 years old with acute or convalescent COVID-19. Sequencing was performed on peripheral blood. This rearrangement joins TRBV6-1 to TRBJ1-2; no reliable D call. In DNA, the CDR3 is TGTGCCAGCAGTTATGACGTCAGACAACCTGGCTACACCTTC. It specifies CASSYDVRQPGYTF.